The present entry profiles one T cell receptor beta chain with its context. The antigen is unknown. The record originates from a study of cytotoxic CD8 clonotypes in ibrutinib-treated CLL. About the research overall: Partial response was seen in around 24 patients and complete response in 2; after median around 5.5 years, about 15 stayed remitted, roughly 12 progressed. Notes on the study in general: On treatment, the uncommon public clonotypes contracted or remained stable.

The method was immunoSEQ multiplex PCR; TCRdb's version includes in-frame clones alone and lacks a portion of them. This sample has roughly 220,000 clones; roughly three quarters occur once, and the top ten carry approximately 10%. The V end was cut by 3 bases, the J end by 6 bases, with 17 bases between. The CDR3 is 15 residues long. In germline, CDR1 is WSHSY, CDR2 SAAADI. The chain employs TRBV10-2 and TRBJ1-1; TRBD1 is a possible D gene (5 bases). Sequencing used PBMCs, obtained after 12 months of ibrutinib treatment. This TCR was sampled from a human donor with chronic lymphocytic leukemia. CDR3 in amino acids: CASSDFVGVWAEAFF. CDR3 in DNA: TGCGCCAGCAGTGACTTTGTAGGGGTGTGGGCTGAAGCTTTCTTT.